Sequencing of this TCR beta chain was carried out in a study of beta chain features in type 1 diabetes listed by TCRdb under 2018. Some background on the complete study: Mean age, gender distribution, total cell number and subset yield were not different between patients and healthy donors. In the study, recently diagnosed type 1 diabetes patients and matched healthy donors were compared on the TCRB repertoires of their sorted circulating CD4+ T cell subsets. A total of roughly 99 million sorted cells were examined across all samples, and the number of cells per subset was strongly correlated with RNA yield. Whereas all 28 donors provided naive and central memory subsets, regulatory and stem cell-like memory subsets were isolated from just 8 patients and roughly 8 healthy donors.

General conclusions and limits of the study: In all four CD4+ subsets, TCRB CDR3 length was moderately but significantly shorter in type 1 diabetes patients. HLA sub-analyses involved small numbers of individuals, so any influence of HLA type on TCRB rearrangement remained unresolved. Naive, central memory and regulatory TCRB repertoires appeared to be more similar among patients than among healthy donors. Because cDNA rather than genomic DNA was sequenced, highly expressing activated cells could have been over-represented, although no difference in activation and CD3 levels was found between groups. At VDJ recombination sites, patients with type 1 diabetes made fewer insertions and deleted more nucleotides, a pattern implying thymic rearrangement abnormalities. Shorter templates might be favored by PCR, yet because patient and control samples were amplified and corrected together, any such skew would affect both groups equally.

This clone showed up just a few times. What this receptor recognizes is not known. No much larger clonotype is one base removed from it; base qualities were not supplied. Reading from cysteine to phenylalanine, the CDR3 counts 16 amino acids. Solely the CDR3 DNA is kept, with 48 bases framed from the first base. A distance of 17 bases separates the germline ends of V and J, which lose 3 bases and 5 bases respectively. The CDR1 and CDR2 encoded by the germline V gene are SGHRS and YFSETQ. The entire amount of isolated RNA was reverse transcribed using the High Capacity cDNA Reverse Transcription Kit, so the sequenced TCRB transcripts were expressed ones. Naive, central memory and regulatory T cell samples underwent deep immunoSEQ sequencing, averaging approximately 3.3 million total reads per sample. After sorted cells were lysed in RLT buffer, RNA was extracted with DNase-treated RNeasy Micro or Mini kits, with the choice depending on cell number. To prevent cross-contamination, every cell subset was processed on its own, while patient and healthy donor samples were processed together. TCRB sequences were amplified from cDNA with the immunoSEQ multiplex PCR, producing 87-bp fragments spanning the CDR3 region. Amplicons were sequenced on the Illumina HiSeq platform. Per the original workflow: PCR bias was corrected computationally using synthetic template baselines, and reads within Hamming distance 2 were collapsed, with unmergeable singletons discarded. By aligning reads against IMGT, V, D and J genes, CDR3 length, and insertions or deletions at six rearrangement sites were assigned. Within each subset, clonotype counts were normalized to sorted cell number, after which true diversity and Gini coefficients were computed with the tcR R package. The overlap coefficient, calculated on TCRB nucleotide sequences, was used to measure repertoire sharing. As a proxy for the pre-selection repertoire, out-of-frame TCRB sequences from naive cells were analyzed. Held by TCRdb, this immuneACCESS table contains in-frame sequences only and omits some clones. Under half of the omission traces to an unresolved V gene where checked; the cause of the rest is unknown. V and J calls and clone size are given by that table; D and trimming were obtained from the DNA. The sample data list some 150,000 clones, and roughly 10% of these were observed just once. In total, the top ten clones hold roughly 1.4% of the sample.

From each donor, a single peripheral blood sample of around 120 mL on average was drawn into heparinised tubes. Naive, central memory, regulatory and stem cell-like memory CD4+ T cells were sorted on a BD FACSAria II using a panel including CD45RO, CCR7, CD25, CD127, CD95 and CD27. Every sorted population had a purity above 95%. PBMCs were isolated right away by Lymphoprep density gradient centrifugation and were stained directly, without culture. Samples were stained and sorted in pairs, with one healthy donor and one patient per experiment, so that batch effects were minimized. The sequenced material came from naive CD4+ T cells from blood. According to the study, the label for this sample's cell subset or site signals: true naive CD4+ T cells. This sequence originates from a man aged 18-30 years in good health. This chain is built from TRBV5-1 and TRBJ1-4; no D gene call is confident. The DNA sequence reads TGCGCCAGCAGCTACACAAATTCGGGGAGAAATGAAAAACTGTTTTTT. Its translation is CASSYTNSGRNEKLFF.